The 13 T cell receptor beta chains presented below share a single source sample, sequenced in a study of blood T cell repertoires in COVID-19. TCRdb keeps only in-frame clones here, not all; method: immunoSEQ multiplex PCR. Among more than 250,000 clones listed, 80% to 90% were seen once. Sequenced input: peripheral blood. These receptor sequences come from a man between 18 and 35 years old who had recovered from COVID-19.

The V and J genes are TRBV6-5 and TRBJ2-7, with D tentatively TRBD2 (6 bases). The germline gives CDR1 MNHEY, CDR2 SVGAGI. The CDR3 has 14 amino acids. V lost 4 bases and J 3 bases, leaving 13 bases between the germline ends. The CDR3 DNA reads as TGTGCCAGCAGTTCAGGGACTGCCTTCTACGAGCAGTACTTC. Translating it yields CASSSGTAFYEQYF.

The chain couples TRBV7-9 to TRBJ2-7; the match to TRBD1 covers 9 bases. The trim removed 6 bases at V and 2 bases at J, leaving 8 bases unmatched. This CDR3 is built from 15 residues. From germline, CDR1 is SEHNR and CDR2 FQNEAQ (reference sequence). CDR3 protein: CASSQGTGTAYEQYF. The CDR3 DNA sequence: TGTGCCAGCAGTCAAGGGACAGGGACGGCCTACGAGCAGTACTTC.

This clone was seen only a few times. The chain couples TRBV2 to TRBJ2-2; tentative D call: TRBD2 (6 bases). CDR3 size: 15 residues. The germline V and J ends were trimmed by 5 bases and 1 base, with 11 bases remaining between them. CDR1 and CDR2 (germline): SNHLY, FYNNEI. The DNA of the CDR3 is TGTGCCAGCAGTCCCTCCGGGGGGAACACCGGGGAGCTGTTTTTT. This codes for CASSPSGGNTGELFF. Combining the CDR3 with reference TRBV2 and TRBJ2-2 gives the whole variable domain EPEVTQTPSHQVTQMGQEVILRCVPISNHLYFYWYRQILGQKVEFLVSFYNNEISEKSEIFDDQFSVERPDGSNFTLKIRSTKLEDSAMYFCASSPSGGNTGELFFGEGSRLTVL.

This chain connects TRBV12-3 or TRBV12-4 to TRBJ1-2; D is uncertain. V lost 4 bases and J lost 2, with 8 bases in between. The CDR3 totals 13 residues. The CDR3 sequence is CASSSMENYGYTF. CDR3 nucleotides: TGTGCCAGCAGTTCTATGGAGAACTATGGCTACACCTTC.

The V gene is TRBV14, the J gene TRBJ1-1, with D possibly being TRBD1 (6 bases). Trimming removed 5 bases at V and 2 bases at J, with 15 bases between. Per germline, CDR1 SGHDN and CDR2 FVKESK. The CDR3 runs 15 residues. In DNA, the CDR3 is TGTGCCAGCAGCATTATGGACAGTCATAACACTGAAGCTTTCTTT. This gives the protein CASSIMDSHNTEAFF.

V usage is TRBV15 and J usage is TRBJ2-1; a possible D gene is TRBD2 (6 bases). The CDR3 spans 17 residues. Trimming removed 1 base at V and 7 bases at J, with 20 bases between. Germline V gives CDR1 LNHNV, CDR2 YYDKDF (reference sequence). In nucleotides, the CDR3 is TGTGCCACCAGCAGAGTAAGGGCGGACCCTGGAGGGAATGAGCAGTTCTTC. Translation gives CATSRVRADPGGNEQFF.

The chain combines TRBV19 with TRBJ1-6; D is unresolved. The CDR3 contains 17 residues. Per the germline V gene, CDR1 is LNHDA and CDR2 is SQIVND (reference sequence). V shed 6 bases and J shed 0 bases, with 15 bases lying between them. The CDR3 DNA reads as TGTGCCAGTAGATCAGCGGGGAGAAGCTCCTATAATTCACCCCTCCACTTT. Translation: CASRSAGRSSYNSPLHF.

The V call is TRBV27, the J call TRBJ2-1; 7 bases are a match to TRBD2. The CDR3 length is 15 residues. Trimming removed 3 bases from V and 3 bases from J; junction bases left unmatched: 5. Germline assignment: CDR1 MNHEY and CDR2 SMNVEV (reference sequence). CDR3 region: CASSLTGLNYNEQFF. CDR3 nucleotide sequence: TGTGCCAGCAGTTTGACGGGACTAAACTACAATGAGCAGTTCTTC.

This chain links TRBV12-3 or TRBV12-4 with TRBJ1-1; D is undetermined. The CDR3 runs to 12 residues. V shed 1 base and J shed 8 bases, with 8 bases lying between them. CDR3 sequence: CASSLGRLEAFF. The CDR3, as DNA: TGTGCCAGCAGTTTAGGCAGACTAGAAGCTTTCTTT.

The chain employs TRBV13 and TRBJ2-7; 11 bases line up with TRBD1. This CDR3 is built from 14 residues. With 5 bases clipped from V and 7 bases from J, the junction kept 7 bases outside the gene matches. Germline V gene lookup returns CDR1 PRHDT and CDR2 FYEKMQ (reference sequence). Here the CDR3 reads CASSLRDRGREQYF. The DNA for the CDR3 is TGTGCCAGCAGCCTCCGGGACAGGGGGAGGGAGCAGTACTTC.

The J gene is TRBJ1-2, the V gene TRBV19; a possible D gene is TRBD1 (6 bases). V dropped 1 base and J dropped 6 bases, with 9 bases sitting between them. The CDR3 is 13 amino acids. CDR1 LNHDA and CDR2 SQIVND come from the germline V gene (reference sequence). The CDR3 region is CASSIGGLDGYTF. CDR3 nucleotide sequence: TGTGCCAGTAGTATAGGGGGGCTAGATGGCTACACCTTC. Variable domain in full (rest from reference TRBV19 and TRBJ1-2): DGGITQSPKYLFRKEGQNVTLSCEQNLNHDAMYWYRQDPGQGLRLIYYSQIVNDFQKGDIAEGYSVSREKKESFPLTVTSAQKNPTAFYLCASSIGGLDGYTFGSGTRLTVV.

This clone has a single count. V is TRBV30 and J is TRBJ1-1; 8 bases map to TRBD1. In germline, CDR1 is GTSNPN, CDR2 SVGIG (reference sequence). The CDR3 runs 15 residues. The trim removed 4 bases at V and 6 bases at J, leaving 13 bases unmatched. CDR3 nucleotides: TGTGCCTGGAACCCCATTCCAACAGGGGGGGCTGAAGCTTTCTTT. This encodes CAWNPIPTGGAEAFF.

V and J are TRBV5-4 and TRBJ2-7; TRBD1 is a possible D gene (5 bases). V lost 4 bases and J 4 bases, leaving 9 bases between the germline ends. The length of the CDR3 is 12 residues. The germline gives CDR1 SGHNT, CDR2 YYREEE (reference sequence). The DNA for the CDR3 is TGTGCCAGCAGCAGGCAGGGATACGAGCAGTACTTC. It specifies CASSRQGYEQYF.